One and the same sample provided the 9 T cell receptor beta chains below, sequenced in a study of T cell changes during pregnancy in multiple sclerosis. Clones were sequenced by immunoSEQ multiplex PCR, and TCRdb holds only the in-frame ones, with some missing. The repertoire holds about 39,000 clones, approximately 90% seen once, with around 4.1% in the top ten. Here the sequenced sample was CD8+ T cells from peripheral blood mononuclear cells, taken in the first trimester of pregnancy. These receptors all stem from a female donor with multiple sclerosis, enrolled in a pregnancy study.

The chain recombines TRBV4-1 with TRBJ2-7; TRBD2 aligns across 9 bases. J gave up 0 bases and V 0 bases, and 3 bases lay outside the gene matches. Germline V gene data show CDR1 as MGHRA and CDR2 as YSYEKL. The CDR3 is 16 residues long. This chain's CDR3 is CASSQDRLADSYEQYF. The CDR3 DNA is TGCGCCAGCAGCCAAGATCGACTAGCGGACTCCTACGAGCAGTACTTC.

J is TRBJ2-2 and V is TRBV9; the D is unclear. The germline gives CDR1 SGDLS, CDR2 YYNGEE. Trimming took off 3 bases at V and 4 bases at J, with 13 bases between the two ends. The CDR3 runs 15 residues. CDR3 sequence reads: CASSAPGASTGELFF. The CDR3 DNA reads as TGTGCCAGCAGCGCACCAGGTGCCTCCACCGGGGAGCTGTTTTTT.

This clone was detected once. The CDR3 DNA reads TGTGCCAGCAGCCCCCCGGGCAGGGGAAATACTGAGACCCAGTACTTC. Amino acid sequence: CASSPPGRGNTETQYF. J is TRBJ2-5 and V is TRBV7-8; D might be TRBD1 (6 bases). V was shortened by 5 bases and J by 5 bases, with 21 bases between the two germline ends. The CDR3 loop spans 16 amino acids. Germline CDR1 is SGHVS and CDR2 is FQNEAQ.

The chain is built from TRBV7-3 and TRBJ2-1; 10 bases align to TRBD1. CDR3 length: 15 residues. Germline loops: CDR1 SGHTA, CDR2 FQGTGA. V lost 1 base and J lost 10; bases outside the gene matches: 7. CDR3 nucleotide sequence: TGTGCCAGCAGCTTAATCGGGACAGGGGACGTAGAGCAGTTCTTC. It is translated as CASSLIGTGDVEQFF.

The chain uses TRBV4-1 and TRBJ1-2; 9 bases match TRBD1. CDR3 length: 13 residues. Germline CDR1 reads MGHRA; CDR2 reads YSYEKL. After removal of 4 bases from V and 4 bases from J, the junction contained 1 base not matched to a gene. This CDR3 reads CASSPGQGYGYTF. As DNA, the CDR3 is TGCGCCAGCAGCCCGGGACAGGGCTATGGCTACACCTTC.

The chain couples TRBV6-1 to TRBJ2-7, with TRBD2 identical over 13 bases. CDR3 length: 15 amino acids. Germline lookup yields CDR1 MNHNS and CDR2 SASEGT. V dropped 3 bases and J dropped 3; count of bases not matched to a gene: 2. CDR3 in amino acids: CASSERLAGGYEQYF. DNA of the CDR3: TGTGCCAGCAGTGAGAGACTAGCGGGGGGCTACGAGCAGTACTTC.

CDR3 loop: CASSLCTQAPSCEQYF. The CDR3 DNA reads as TGTGCCAGCAGCTTATGCACACAGGCTCCCTCGTGCGAGCAGTACTTC. The chain employs TRBV7-9 and TRBJ2-7; perhaps TRBD1 as D (5 bases). Germline lookup yields CDR1 SEHNR and CDR2 FQNEAQ (reference sequence). The V end lost 2 bases, the J end lost 6 bases, and 20 bases lay between the germline ends. CDR3 length equals 16 residues.

V usage is TRBV6-5 and J usage is TRBJ1-1; D might be TRBD1 (6 bases). Germline V gene data show CDR1 as MNHEY and CDR2 as SVGAGI. Trimming removed 6 bases at V and 3 bases at J, with 8 bases between. This CDR3 is 12 amino acids long. The CDR3 sequence: CASRQGDTEAFF. The DNA for the CDR3 is TGTGCCAGCAGACAGGGAGACACTGAAGCTTTCTTT.

This rearrangement joins TRBV4-1 to TRBJ2-7; 9 bases align to TRBD1. The CDR3 contains 14 residues. The ends lost 5 bases at V and 7 bases at J; junction bases unmatched: 9. The germline V gene has CDR1 MGHRA and CDR2 YSYEKL. CDR3: CASSSWTGVEEQYF. As DNA, the CDR3 is TGCGCCAGCAGCAGTTGGACAGGGGTTGAAGAGCAGTACTTC.